Reported below is one TCR beta chain. Its antigen is undetermined. The data were taken from a study of cytomegalovirus exposure and HLA in healthy donors. Study-wide results and limits: Within an earlier analysis, most TCR beta V segments proved productive either about 87% or about 30% of the time.

V lost 3 bases, J lost 1 base, and 2 bases stayed unmatched. The CDR3 length is 13 residues. Per germline, CDR1 GTSNPN and CDR2 SVGIG (reference sequence). PCR employed 60 Vbeta and 13 Jbeta primers. Repertoires were generated with immunoSEQ multiplex PCR, while TCRdb's copy carries only in-frame clones and drops some. This table has about 160,000 clones, roughly 80% appearing once. The clonotype was recovered from a woman aged 25 to 39 in good health and CMV-seropositive. The chain is built from TRBV30 and TRBJ2-5, with 7 bases identical to TRBD1. The sequenced material came from PBMCs. The CDR3 region has the DNA TGTGCCTGGAGGCGACAGGGCCAAGAGACCCAGTACTTC. Its protein product is CAWRRQGQETQYF.